This is a list of T cell receptor beta chains from one sample in a study of beta chain features in type 1 diabetes. The table came from immunoSEQ multiplex PCR; TCRdb's copy has only in-frame clones and leaves some out. Of some 170,000 clones in the sample, 50% to 70% were seen once. Sequencing used naive CD4+ T cells from blood. Receptor source: a young man with type 1 diabetes. Both conserved end residues are part of each CDR3. A D gene is named only where the DNA matches it firmly. Size tells how often a clone was seen (once, few, many) or the class of an expanded clone, and some rows leave it out.

>TRBD2|TRBV9|TRBJ2-2|.
TGTGCCAGCAGGCCGGGACTAGCGAACACCGGGGAGCTGTTTTTT
CASRPGLANTGELFF
>.|TRBV4-1|TRBJ2-4|.
TGCGCCAGCAGCCGCCTCGGATTGGCCAAAAACATTCAGTACTTC
CASSRLGLAKNIQYF
>TRBD1|TRBV7-9|TRBJ2-3|.
TGTGCCAGCAGCTCCCGGACAGGGAGCACAGATACGCAGTATTTT
CASSSRTGSTDTQYF
>.|TRBV11-2|TRBJ1-2|.
TGTGCCAGCAGCCCTATGACAGACTATGGCTACACCTTC
CASSPMTDYGYTF
>.|TRBV20-1|TRBJ2-3|.
TGCAGTGATGGTACGCAGTATTTT
CSDGTQYF
>.|TRBV27|TRBJ1-4|.
TGTGCCAGCAGTTGGCGGCAGGGAGAGGAAAAACTGTTTTTT
CASSWRQGEEKLFF
>.|TRBV7-2|TRBJ1-1|.
TGTGCCAGCAGCTTAGTCGTCGCTACTACTTATGCTTTCTTT
CASSLVVATTYAFF
>TRBD2|TRBV6-6|TRBJ2-4|.
TGTGCCAGCATCGGGGGGGCTGCAAACATTCAGTACTTC
CASIGGAANIQYF
>.|TRBV6-6|TRBJ1-2|.
TGTGCCAGCAGTTTGGGAACAGGGTTCTATGGCTACACCTTC
CASSLGTGFYGYTF
>.|TRBV29-1|TRBJ2-1|.
TGCAGCGTCCTGGACAATTCCCCTCTTAGCTCCTACAATGAGCAGTTCTTC
CSVLDNSPLSSYNEQFF
>.|TRBV2|TRBJ2-5|.
TGTGCCAGCAGTGAAGCGCCAGGGGCTCGGGAGACCCAGTACTTC
CASSEAPGARETQYF
>.|TRBV7-2|TRBJ2-3|.
TGTGCCAGCAGCACGGGCGGGGGCACAGATACGCAGTATTTT
CASSTGGGTDTQYF
>.|TRBV4-3|TRBJ2-3|.
TGCGCCAGCAGCTTGGGACTTCAACCGTCGGATACGCAGTATTTT
CASSLGLQPSDTQYF
>.|TRBV27|TRBJ2-5|.
TGTGCCAGCAGTTTTTCTGGCAGGGATCGGACCCAGTACTTC
CASSFSGRDRTQYF
>TRBD1|TRBV29-1|TRBJ2-2|.
TGCAGCGTGGGCCGGGACAGCCATCTGGGCGGGGAGCTGTTTTTT
CSVGRDSHLGGELFF
>.|TRBV5-4|TRBJ2-3|few
TGTGCCAGCAGCAAGGGGAACACAGATACGCAGTATTTT
CASSKGNTDTQYF
>TRBD2|TRBV9|TRBJ2-5|few
TGTGCCAGCAGCGTAGCGGCTAGCGGGGGCGAGGAGGCCCAGTACTTC
CASSVAASGGEEAQYF
>TRBD2|TRBV5-1|TRBJ2-3|.
TGCGCCAGCAGCTTGGGAGCTAGCGGCACCACAGATACGCAGTATTTT
CASSLGASGTTDTQYF
>TRBD1|TRBV7-9|TRBJ1-4|once
TGTGCCAGCAGCCCACAGGGGGCAGGTGAAAAACTGTTTTTT
CASSPQGAGEKLFF
>.|TRBV6-6|TRBJ1-1|few
TGTGCCAGCAGTTACGGGGGGCGCACTGAAGCTTTCTTT
CASSYGGRTEAFF
>.|TRBV7-2|TRBJ2-1|.
TGTGCCAGCAGTAGGGGCCCGGGCAATGAGCAGTTCTTC
CASSRGPGNEQFF
>.|TRBV15|TRBJ2-3|.
TGTGCCACCAGCAGACCGGACCCCACAGATACGCAGTATTTT
CATSRPDPTDTQYF
>.|TRBV29-1|TRBJ2-5|.
TGCAGCGTTAAAGGGATAGACCAAGAGACCCAGTACTTC
CSVKGIDQETQYF
>.|TRBV25-1|TRBJ2-3|.
TGTGCCAGCAGTCCGGCAGGGCGCCTCCGGTATTTT
CASSPAGRLRYF
>.|TRBV11-2|TRBJ2-3|.
TGTGCCAGCAGCTTAGGGTTAGGGCGAGCAAATACGCAGTATTTT
CASSLGLGRANTQYF
>.|TRBV6-5|TRBJ2-3|few
TGTGCCAGCAGTCGTTCTTGGGGGGGCACAGATACGCAGTATTTT
CASSRSWGGTDTQYF
>.|TRBV15|TRBJ2-3|.
TGTGCCACCAGCAGAGATCTAACAGATACGCAGTATTTT
CATSRDLTDTQYF
>TRBD2|TRBV4-1|TRBJ2-1|once
TGCGCCAGCAGCCAAGATCCTAGCGGGGGGGCTTACAATGAGCAGTTCTTC
CASSQDPSGGAYNEQFF
>.|TRBV11-2|TRBJ2-3|.
TGTGCCAGCAGCCCCTTGCCGGGGGGCCAGACAGATACGCAGTATTTT
CASSPLPGGQTDTQYF
>TRBD2|TRBV29-1|TRBJ2-6|few
TGCAGCGTCGGAGGACTAGCGGGGGTACTAATATCTGGGGCCAACGTCCTGACTTTC
CSVGGLAGVLISGANVLTF
>.|TRBV4-3|TRBJ2-5|.
TGCGCCAGCAGCCCGGGGTGGGGTTTAGGAGAGACCCAGTACTTC
CASSPGWGLGETQYF
>.|TRBV28|TRBJ2-3|.
TGTGCCAGCAGCGATCGAGGCACAGATACGCAGTATTTT
CASSDRGTDTQYF
>.|TRBV25-1|TRBJ1-2|.
TGTGCCAGCAGTGAATATGGCAGGGACTATGGCTACACCTTC
CASSEYGRDYGYTF
>.|TRBV29-1|TRBJ1-2|.
TGCATGGCCGGGGGAAACTATGGCTACACCTTC
CMAGGNYGYTF
>.|TRBV9|TRBJ1-1|.
TGTGCCAGCAGCCCCTCTATGAACACTGAAGCTTTCTTT
CASSPSMNTEAFF
>.|TRBV30|TRBJ2-3|few
TGTGCCTGGAGTCCCAACCCTAGCACAGATACGCAGTATTTT
CAWSPNPSTDTQYF
>.|TRBV29-1|TRBJ2-4|.
TGCAGCGCTAGCGCCGGGGGAAGCAAAGACTTC
CSASAGGSKDF
>.|TRBV4-1|TRBJ2-1|once
TGCGCCAGCAGCCAGGGGACGGGCAATGAGCAGTTCTTC
CASSQGTGNEQFF
>.|TRBV7-9|TRBJ2-1|.
TGTGCCAGCAGCTTAGGGGCCTGGGGGAATGAGCAGTTCTTC
CASSLGAWGNEQFF
>TRBD1|TRBV30|TRBJ2-7|.
TGTGCCTGGAGCAGGCAGGGGGCCGACGAGCAGTACTTC
CAWSRQGADEQYF
>.|TRBV6-5|TRBJ2-5|.
TGTGCCAGCAGCCGAGGGGGGAAACAAGAGACCCAGTACTTC
CASSRGGKQETQYF
>.|TRBV7-2|TRBJ2-7|.
TGTGCCAGCAGCTTAGCACAGGTCTCCTACGAGCAGTACTTC
CASSLAQVSYEQYF
>.|TRBV4-1|TRBJ1-1|.
TGCGCCAGCAGCCAAGAGGGTTGGGGAAACACTGAAGCTTTCTTT
CASSQEGWGNTEAFF
>.|TRBV18|TRBJ1-1|few
TGTGCCAGCTCACCACCTCAGAACACTGAAGCTTTCTTT
CASSPPQNTEAFF
>.|TRBV4-3|TRBJ2-6|.
TGCGCCAGCAGCCAAGACAGGGCGGCGTCTGGGGCCAACGTCCTGACTTTC
CASSQDRAASGANVLTF
>.|TRBV25-1|TRBJ2-7|.
TGTGCCAGCAGCCGGGCTGGTGGGAACGAGCAGTACTTC
CASSRAGGNEQYF